This paragraph reports one TCR beta chain. What it binds is not known. The data belong to a study of cytomegalovirus exposure and HLA in healthy donors. Findings and limits, study-wide: In a later analysis, an Asian-associated ancestry cluster reportedly showed fewer N-insertions than the approximately 620-donor mean.

PCR was performed using 60 Vbeta and 13 Jbeta primers. TCRdb's copy holds only in-frame clones and misses some; the assay was immunoSEQ multiplex PCR. The data show about 190,000 clones, about four fifths seen once. Germline CDR1 is SGHNT and CDR2 is YYREEE (reference sequence). V was trimmed by 2 bases and J by 6 bases, leaving 12 bases between them. The CDR3 extends over 14 amino acids. The chain recombines TRBV5-4 with TRBJ1-3, with D tentatively TRBD1 (6 bases). Material: PBMCs. This sequence was found in a man aged 25-45 years in good health and CMV-seropositive. The CDR3 DNA reads TGTGCCAGCAGCTTTACAGGGAGCGTAAACACCATATATTTT. This encodes CASSFTGSVNTIYF.